This TCR beta chain derives from a study of CD8+CD57+ T cells in acquired aplastic anemia. As for the study in general: The mean DNA yield obtained from sorted CD4+ and CD8+ cells came to roughly 3.4 ug.

Genomic DNA, serving as template, underwent TCR beta VDJ and CDR3 profiling. Each CDR3 protein is one row after TCRdb ran MiXCR on the reads. The sample has about 150,000 distinct CDR3 sequences; 40% to 60% are singletons. All patients picked for sequencing had shown, by flow cytometry, an expansion of CD8+CD57+ cells. The germline CDR1 and CDR2 sequences are DFQATT and SNEGSKA (reference sequence). The length of the CDR3 is 16 residues. V shed 0 bases and J 4 bases; nucleotides not matched to a gene: 8. This TCR came from a human donor with aplastic anemia. The chain employs TRBV20-1 and TRBJ2-7; the match to TRBD2 covers 11 bases. Sequences were obtained from sorted CD4+, CD8+, or CD8+CD57+ T cells (not recorded which) from PBMCs. As DNA, the CDR3 is TGCAGTGCTAGAGACACCGGGACTAGCGGAGATTACGAGCAGTACTTC. It codes for CSARDTGTSGDYEQYF.